The 8 T cell receptor beta chains below were found in one sample sequenced in a study of T-cell memory formation after mild COVID-19 (dated by TCRdb to the early 2020s). Library preparation used 5' RACE. The listed sequencing device is Illumina NovaSeq 6000. The public reads were quality trimmed at Q25 with fastp and then assembled into clones with MiXCR by TCRdb, keeping productive beta chains. Each CDR3 protein gets just one entry, which takes the most common genes and DNA from the rows behind it. This sample holds 250,000 to 400,000 distinct CDR3 sequences; approximately 15% were observed only once. The top ten constitute 21% of the sample. Sequencing input: PBMCs or a T cell subset sorted from them (not recorded which). Every receptor here comes from a man aged 18 to 29 who had mild COVID-19 (a few samples of this study predate the infection). The sample titles of this study are shuffled in the database, so cell type and time point are left out; the donor was told from shared clones.

The chain employs TRBV5-1 and TRBJ2-3, with 7 bases aligning to TRBD2. The CDR3 runs to 15 residues. Trimming removed 4 bases from V and 2 bases from J; junction bases left unmatched: 7. CDR1 is SGHRS, CDR2 YFSETQ, per germline. The chain's CDR3 is CASSREASDTDTQYF. The CDR3 DNA is TGCGCCAGCAGCCGGGAGGCCAGCGACACAGATACGCAGTATTTT.

The chain is built from TRBV5-1 and TRBJ1-1; D unclear. The V end lost 5 bases, the J end lost 1 base, and 12 bases lay between the germline ends. This CDR3 is built from 14 residues. Germline CDR1 is SGHRS and CDR2 is YFSETQ. Written as DNA, the CDR3 is TGCGCCAGCAGAACCATGCACACGAACACTGAAGCTTTCTTT. It encodes CASRTMHTNTEAFF.

This clonotype was picked up a small number of times. This chain connects TRBV7-9 to TRBJ1-3; D might be TRBD1 (5 bases). Trimming removed 4 bases at V and 0 bases at J, with 7 bases between. The germline gives CDR1 SEHNR, CDR2 FQNEAQ (reference sequence). The CDR3 runs 14 residues. For the CDR3, the DNA is TGTGCCAGCAGCTCGGGGGTCTCTGGAAACACCATATATTTT. Translating it yields CASSSGVSGNTIYF.

In DNA form, the CDR3 reads TGCGCCAGCAGCTTGGATGGACAGTTAGACACTGAAGCTTTCTTT. It codes for CASSLDGQLDTEAFF. This rearrangement joins TRBV5-1 to TRBJ1-1, with D maybe TRBD1 (6 bases). The CDR3 sequence is 15 residues long. Germline CDR1 and CDR2: SGHRS and YFSETQ. Trimming removed 0 bases at V and 3 bases at J, with 12 bases between.

This clonotype was counted a few times. The chain is built from TRBV6-2 or TRBV6-3 and TRBJ2-1, with TRBD2 matching 8 bases. The germline V gene has CDR1 MNHEY and CDR2 SVGEGT. Trimming took 11 bases from V and 7 from J; bases not matched to a gene: 13. This CDR3 has 14 amino acids. CDR3 bases: TGTGCCGCCGGGACGCCGGGGGGGCCTAATGAGCAGTTCTTC. It codes for CAAGTPGGPNEQFF.

The chain's CDR3 is CASSQRERETQYF. CDR3 sequence (DNA): TGTGCCAGCAGCCAACGGGAGAGAGAGACCCAGTACTTC. The rearrangement joins TRBV3-1 to TRBJ2-5; TRBD2 is a possible D gene (6 bases). From germline, CDR1 is LGHDT and CDR2 YNNKEL (reference sequence). V shed 2 bases and J shed 4 bases, with 8 bases lying between them. The CDR3 runs to 13 residues.

V is TRBV2 and J is TRBJ1-5; 7 bases match TRBD1. With V trimmed by 5 bases and J by 2 bases, 9 bases remained unmatched. Looked up from germline, CDR1 is SNHLY and CDR2 is FYNNEI. The CDR3 contains 16 residues. CDR3 in amino acids: CASSMRGLSGNQPQHF. The CDR3 DNA is TGTGCCAGCAGTATGAGGGGGCTCTCTGGCAATCAGCCCCAGCATTTT.

This clonotype has just a few counts. The CDR3 region is CASRGTGGYYEQYV. In nucleotides, the CDR3 is TGTGCCAGCAGGGGGACAGGGGGATACTACGAGCAGTACGTC. The chain carries TRBV27 and TRBJ2-7; 11 bases align to TRBD1. With V trimmed by 6 bases and J by 3 bases, 4 bases remained unmatched. This CDR3 is 14 amino acids long. Germline CDR1 reads MNHEY; CDR2 reads SMNVEV (reference sequence).